This T cell receptor (beta chain) was retrieved from a study of cytomegalovirus exposure and HLA in healthy donors. Study-level background: An early release of data contained roughly 86 million unique TCRs, which came from HLA-typed donors. The study's findings and limits: Excluded: some indistinguishable V segments such as TRBV6-2 and TRBV6-3. CMV serostatus stood as the only immune exposure information on hand. An analysis that came later showed most CMV-associated TCR beta chains appearing HLA-restricted.

This clone was detected only once. Its antigen is currently unknown. The germline CDR1 and CDR2 sequences are SGHVS and FQNEAQ. The CDR3 totals 15 residues. The V and J ends lost 7 bases and 3 bases respectively, with 16 bases between them. The PCR employed 60 Vbeta primers together with 13 Jbeta primers. This table comes from immunoSEQ multiplex PCR, and its TCRdb copy is limited to in-frame clones, with some not included. This sample has about 120,000 clones; around 73% occur once, and the top ten carry approximately 10%. This clonotype was obtained from a man younger than 45 in good health and CMV-seropositive. The chain employs TRBV7-8 and TRBJ1-5; perhaps TRBD1 as D (6 bases). Sequencing was done on a sample of PBMCs. CDR3 DNA: TGTGCCAGCACCTTTGGACAGCCCTTCAATCAGCCCCAGCATTTT. Translated, it gives CASTFGQPFNQPQHF.